These 30 T cell receptor beta chains share one sample of origin, sequenced in a study of blood T cell repertoires in COVID-19. Assay used: immunoSEQ multiplex PCR; TCRdb lists only in-frame clones, some missing. The sample consists of fewer than 250,000 clones, roughly 86% of them appearing once. The material sequenced was peripheral blood. The receptors were sampled from a woman aged 40-49 years with acute or convalescent COVID-19.

V gene TRBV19 combines with J gene TRBJ2-7; D perhaps matches TRBD1 (6 bases). Between the trimmed V and J ends, which lost 9 bases and 4 bases, there was a span of 22 bases. Germline V gives CDR1 LNHDA, CDR2 SQIVND (reference sequence). This CDR3 contains 15 residues. The CDR3 region is CASTTGNSRTYEQYF. The CDR3 coding sequence is TGTGCCAGCACGACAGGAAACAGCCGTACGTACGAGCAGTACTTC.

This clone was detected many times. V and J are TRBV2 and TRBJ1-5; 10 bases agree with TRBD1. The trim removed 4 bases at V and 7 bases at J, leaving 7 bases unmatched. This CDR3 comprises 15 residues. CDR1 is SNHLY and CDR2 is FYNNEI in the germline V gene. CDR3 in amino acids: CASSVRDRGVQPQHF. CDR3 bases: TGTGCCAGCAGTGTCCGGGACAGGGGTGTCCAGCCCCAGCATTTT.

In its sample, this clone was seen a few times. CDR3 in amino acids: CAWRRTVGRYGYTF. CDR3 bases: TGTGCCTGGCGCCGGACAGTAGGAAGGTATGGCTACACCTTC. V is TRBV30 and J is TRBJ1-2; the D gene is possibly TRBD1 (6 bases). This CDR3 is 14 amino acids long. V shed 5 bases and J shed 5 bases, with 18 bases lying between them. The germline V gene has CDR1 GTSNPN and CDR2 SVGIG (reference sequence). Looking up the rest from reference TRBV30 and TRBJ1-2 gives the full variable domain: SQTIHQWPATLVQPVGSPLSLECTVEGTSNPNLYWYRQAAGRGLQLLFYSVGIGQISSEVPQNLSASRPQDRQFILSSKKLLLSDSGFYLCAWRRTVGRYGYTFGSGTRLTVV.

The chain combines TRBV7-8 with TRBJ2-7, with TRBD2 matching over 9 bases. The CDR3 runs 14 residues. V lost 9 bases and J lost 5; bases outside the gene matches: 11. The V gene's germline CDR1 is SGHVS and CDR2 FQNEAQ. The CDR3 nucleotides are TGTGCCAGGATACCTAGCGGGAAAGTAAACGAGCAGTACTTC. Translated: CARIPSGKVNEQYF. Full variable domain (missing parts from reference TRBV7-8 and TRBJ2-7): GAGVSQSPRYKVAKRGQDVALRCDPISGHVSLFWYQQALGQGPEFLTYFQNEAQLDKSGLPSDRFFAERPEGSVSTLKIQRTQQEDSAVYLCARIPSGKVNEQYFGPGTRLTVT.

The V gene is TRBV24-1, the J gene TRBJ1-4; tentative D call: TRBD1 (6 bases). CDR3 length: 12 amino acids. Germline V gives CDR1 KGHDR, CDR2 SFDVKD. V was clipped by 1 base and J by 10 bases, with 6 bases between them. The CDR3 region is CATSDLQGKLFF. DNA for the CDR3: TGTGCCACCAGTGATTTACAGGGAAAACTGTTTTTT.

The rearrangement joins TRBV7-2 to TRBJ1-4, with 8 bases lining up with TRBD1. This CDR3 is built from 15 residues. Germline lookup yields CDR1 SGHTA and CDR2 FQGNSA. Losses at the gene ends were 2 bases for V and 3 bases for J; bases not matched to a gene: 2. The CDR3 DNA reads as TGTGCCAGCAGCTTAAAACAGGGGGCTAATGAAAAACTGTTTTTT. This translates into CASSLKQGANEKLFF. Looking up the rest from reference TRBV7-2 and TRBJ1-4 gives the full variable domain: GAGVSQSPSNKVTEKGKDVELRCDPISGHTALYWYRQSLGQGLEFLIYFQGNSAPDKSGLPSDRFSAERTGGSVSTLTIQRTQQEDSAVYLCASSLKQGANEKLFFGSGTQLSVL.

This clone was recorded only once. The V gene is TRBV6-6, the J gene TRBJ2-7; D is unclear. The germline CDR1 and CDR2 sequences are MNHNY and SVGAGI (reference sequence). V gave up 4 bases and J gave up 2 bases, with 12 bases separating them. There are 14 residues in the CDR3. The CDR3 DNA reads as TGTGCCAGCAGTTCTCCCGCTAAAACCTACGAGCAGTACTTC. As protein: CASSSPAKTYEQYF.

This rearrangement joins TRBV7-9 to TRBJ2-3; 8 nucleotides agree with TRBD2. Germline loops: CDR1 SEHNR, CDR2 FQNEAQ (reference sequence). CDR3 length: 13 amino acids. Trimming cost V 2 bases and J 6 bases; bases outside gene matches: 1. As DNA, the CDR3 is TGTGCCAGCAGCTTAAGCGGGAGTGATACGCAGTATTTT. This sequence encodes CASSLSGSDTQYF. Complete variable domain (other parts from reference TRBV7-9 and TRBJ2-3): DTGVSQNPRHKITKRGQNVTFRCDPISEHNRLYWYRQTLGQGPEFLTYFQNEAQLEKSRLLSDRFSAERPKGSFSTLEIQRTEQGDSAMYLCASSLSGSDTQYFGPGTRLTVL.

The chain has TRBV6-5 and TRBJ2-7, with D hard to call. The ends were cut back, 2 bases at V and 3 bases at J, with 8 bases in the middle. Germline assignment: CDR1 MNHEY and CDR2 SVGAGI. CDR3 length: 13 amino acids. The CDR3 sequence is CASSYRLGYEQYF. The CDR3 DNA follows: TGTGCCAGCAGTTACCGACTGGGCTACGAGCAGTACTTC.

The rearrangement links TRBV12-3 or TRBV12-4 to TRBJ1-5; D unresolved. V was shortened by 3 bases and J by 4 bases, with 7 bases between the two germline ends. The CDR3 is 13 residues long. CDR3 nucleotide sequence: TGTGCCAGCAGTTTTCACCGGAATCAGCCCCAGCATTTT. Protein: CASSFHRNQPQHF.

This clone has more than one count but fewer than ten. V and J are TRBV27 and TRBJ2-1; 7 positions match TRBD2. The CDR3 has 14 residues. V lost 7 bases to trimming and J lost 6 bases; unmatched junction nucleotides: 9. Per the germline V gene, CDR1 is MNHEY and CDR2 is SMNVEV (reference sequence). CDR3 sequence reads: CASNEPKRGNEQFF. DNA for the CDR3: TGTGCCAGCAACGAACCGAAGCGGGGCAATGAGCAGTTCTTC.

The J gene is TRBJ1-1, the V gene TRBV7-9; maybe TRBD1 (6 bases). V lost 5 bases and J 4 bases, leaving 14 bases between the germline ends. Germline V gives CDR1 SEHNR, CDR2 FQNEAQ (reference sequence). The CDR3 is 14 amino acids. The CDR3 coding sequence is TGTGCCAGCAGCCCCAGGGGTAGCGCCACTGAAGCTTTCTTT. Its translation is CASSPRGSATEAFF.

The rearrangement uses TRBV3-1 (or the pseudogene TRBV3-2) and TRBJ2-3; D is possibly TRBD2 (6 bases). This CDR3 is 14 amino acids long. The V gene's germline CDR1 is LGHDT and CDR2 YNNKEL (reference sequence). The ends were cut back, 4 bases at V and 6 bases at J, with 14 bases in the middle. The CDR3 nucleotides are TGTGCCAGCAGCCCGAGGGACTCCCCGGATACGCAGTATTTT. It codes for CASSPRDSPDTQYF.

In DNA form, the CDR3 reads TGTGCCAGCAGCCCCGACAGAGAGCAGTACTTC. Its protein product is CASSPDREQYF. The rearrangement uses TRBV12-3 or TRBV12-4 and TRBJ2-7, with D perhaps TRBD1 (5 bases). V lost 6 bases and J lost 7, with 10 bases in between. The CDR3 is made up of 11 amino acids.

This chain uses TRBV15 with TRBJ2-2; 8 nucleotides line up with TRBD2. The germline gives CDR1 LNHNV, CDR2 YYDKDF (reference sequence). J gave up 6 bases and V 6 bases, and 9 bases lay outside the gene matches. This CDR3 has 15 residues. This CDR3 reads CATSRPGLGPGELFF. The DNA of the CDR3 is TGTGCCACCAGTAGACCGGGACTAGGTCCCGGGGAGCTGTTTTTT.

The J gene is TRBJ2-3, the V gene TRBV5-1; 12 nucleotides line up with TRBD2. CDR1 SGHRS and CDR2 YFSETQ come from the germline V gene. The CDR3 covers 16 residues. The V and J ends lost 4 bases and 4 bases, in that order; junction bases with no gene match: 7. In nucleotides, the CDR3 is TGCGCCAGCAGCACCGGACTAGCGGGGAGGGCAGATACGCAGTATTTT. Protein: CASSTGLAGRADTQYF.

V is TRBV6-6 and J is TRBJ1-4; D is uncertain. The CDR3 is 12 amino acids. The V end lost 2 bases, the J end lost 8 bases, and 6 bases lay between the germline ends. Germline V gene sequence: CDR1 MNHNY, CDR2 SVGAGI (reference sequence). The chain's CDR3 is CASSYREEKLFF. The CDR3 DNA follows: TGTGCCAGCAGTTACCGGGAGGAAAAACTGTTTTTT.

This clone was counted between two and nine times. The chain uses TRBV29-1 and TRBJ2-1, with 15 bases that match TRBD2. CDR3 length: 16 amino acids. The ends lost 4 bases at V and 2 bases at J; junction bases unmatched: 3. Germline CDR1 is SQVTM and CDR2 is ANQGSEA. The CDR3 spells CSVGTSGRVAYNEQFF. In DNA, the CDR3 is TGCAGCGTTGGGACTAGCGGGAGGGTCGCCTACAATGAGCAGTTCTTC.

The chain is built from TRBV4-2 and TRBJ2-3; 12 bases are a match to TRBD2. The germline CDR1 and CDR2 sequences are LGHNA and YNFKEQ. CDR3 length: 19 amino acids. Trimming cost V 1 base and J 1 base; bases outside gene matches: 9. The CDR3 loop is CASSQGRASGGAGTDTQYF. The CDR3 nucleotides are TGTGCCAGCAGCCAAGGGAGGGCTAGCGGGGGGGCGGGCACAGATACGCAGTATTTT.

This clone came up once. Here the CDR3 DNA reads TGTGCCAGCTCACCCCGGCAGTTGGAGATGAACACTGAAGCTTTCTTT. It encodes CASSPRQLEMNTEAFF. The chain uses TRBV18 and TRBJ1-1, with D unclear. V shed 3 bases and J shed 0 bases, with 14 bases lying between them. Germline CDR1 reads KGHSH; CDR2 reads LQKENI. The CDR3 loop spans 16 amino acids. Looking up the rest from reference TRBV18 and TRBJ1-1 gives the full variable domain: NAGVMQNPRHLVRRRGQEARLRCSPMKGHSHVYWYRQLPEEGLKFMVYLQKENIIDESGMPKERFSAEFPKEGPSILRIQQVVRGDSAAYFCASSPRQLEMNTEAFFGQGTRLTVV.

V gene TRBV6-1 combines with J gene TRBJ2-7; D may be TRBD1 (5 bases). Germline values: CDR1 MNHNS, CDR2 SASEGT. The length of the CDR3 is 15 residues. V gave up 0 bases and J gave up 12 bases, with 21 bases separating them. CDR3 nucleotide sequence: TGTGCCAGCAGTGAAGCGCTTCGGCAGGGAAATGCCGGGTACTTC. Its protein product is CASSEALRQGNAGYF.

The CDR3 sequence: CASSRSGGRGNTIYF. The CDR3 DNA reads TGTGCCAGCAGCCGATCCGGGGGGCGAGGAAACACCATATATTTT. This chain connects TRBV27 to TRBJ1-3; D possibly corresponds to TRBD1 (6 bases). The CDR3 is 15 residues long. Germline V gene lookup returns CDR1 MNHEY and CDR2 SMNVEV (reference sequence). V gave up 6 bases and J gave up 4 bases, with 16 bases separating them.

This CDR3 reads CASSLRLGASGHITDTQYF. The CDR3 DNA reads TGCGCCAGCAGCCTGCGGTTAGGAGCTAGCGGCCACATCACAGATACGCAGTATTTT. This chain links TRBV4-3 with TRBJ2-3; 7 bases align to TRBD2. The V gene end was trimmed by 4 bases and the J gene end by 2 bases; junction bases not matched to a gene: 18. The germline V gene encodes CDR1 LGHNA and CDR2 YSLEER. The CDR3 sequence is 19 residues long.

The chain carries TRBV7-2 and TRBJ2-7, with D tentatively TRBD1 (6 bases). Deletions cut 1 base from V and 2 bases from J, with 12 bases between. The CDR3 covers 15 residues. Per germline, CDR1 SGHTA and CDR2 FQGNSA. CDR3 DNA sequence: TGTGCCAGCAGCTTAGGCAGGGGTAGTCCCTACGAGCAGTACTTC. It specifies CASSLGRGSPYEQYF.

The rearrangement links TRBV6-6 to TRBJ2-7, with 7 bases lining up with TRBD1. Germline V CDR1 and CDR2: MNHNY, SVGAGI (reference sequence). The J segment lost 6 bases and the V segment lost 6 bases, leaving 2 bases of the junction unmatched. The CDR3 covers 11 residues. Here the CDR3 reads CASRGTAEQYF. The DNA for the CDR3 is TGTGCCAGCAGAGGGACAGCCGAGCAGTACTTC.

V is TRBV5-1 and J is TRBJ2-3; D is uncertain. Germline-derived CDR1 and CDR2 are SGHRS and YFSETQ. Trimming shortened V by 1 base and J by 1 base, and 10 bases separated the two germline ends. This CDR3 is 15 amino acids long. CDR3 loop: CASSLSRWGTDTQYF. The CDR3 DNA reads as TGCGCCAGCAGCTTGAGCAGGTGGGGCACAGATACGCAGTATTTT.

This sequence joins TRBV25-1 and TRBJ2-2; 14 bases map to TRBD2. The CDR3 loop spans 17 amino acids. V shed 5 bases and J 10 bases; nucleotides not matched to a gene: 12. Germline loops: CDR1 MGHDK, CDR2 SYGVNS. As DNA, the CDR3 is TGTGCCAGCAGTCCCTGGACTAGCGGGGGGACCAGGGAGGAGCTGTTTTTT. Translating gives CASSPWTSGGTREELFF.

The chain has TRBV5-6 and TRBJ1-3; 9 nucleotides line up with TRBD1. The CDR3 extends over 19 amino acids. Unmatched junction bases numbered 19, after V lost 4 bases and J lost 5 bases. Germline CDR1 reads SGHDT; CDR2 reads YYEEEE. The DNA for the CDR3 is TGTGCCAGCAGCGAACCCGGGACAGGGACTGTAGGGCGTCGAAACACCATATATTTT. Its translation is CASSEPGTGTVGRRNTIYF.

This clone was picked up a small number of times. The chain combines TRBV30 with TRBJ2-2; TRBD2 agrees at 10 bases. This CDR3 has 16 residues. Germline CDR1 GTSNPN, CDR2 SVGIG (reference sequence). V was pared by 3 bases and J by 1 base, with 5 bases of the junction left unmatched. CDR3 DNA: TGTGCCTGGAGCGCCAGACTAGCGGGGAACACCGGGGAGCTGTTTTTT. Amino acid sequence: CAWSARLAGNTGELFF.

CDR3 sequence (DNA): TGCAGTGCTAGTGCGTATCAGGGGGCCCGTGTTAGCAATCAGCCCCAGCATTTT. The encoded protein is CSASAYQGARVSNQPQHF. The rearrangement joins TRBV20-1 to TRBJ1-5; TRBD1 matches 8 bases. Germline V gives CDR1 DFQATT, CDR2 SNEGSKA (reference sequence). The CDR3 has 18 residues. The J segment lost 0 bases and the V segment lost 3 bases, leaving 13 bases of the junction unmatched.